The 18 T cell receptor beta chains presented below share a single source sample, sequenced in a study of T cells in Graves' hyperthyroidism and ophthalmopathy. Amplification targeted TCR beta CDR3 regions from RNA transcripts. The HTBI primer set served for first-round RT-PCR of the TCR CDR3. TCRdb re-called the multiplex PCR reads with MiXCR, one entry per CDR3 protein. The top ten clones hold 25% to 30% of a sample with approximately 380,000 distinct CDR3 sequences, roughly 13% of them seen once. The sequencing sample was made of blood. These receptors came from a man aged 45 to 65 with Graves' ophthalmopathy.

This clonotype was seen ten or more times. This rearrangement joins TRBV5-1 to TRBJ2-1, with 9 bases that match TRBD2. Germline CDR1 and CDR2: SGHRS and YFSETQ. The J segment lost 8 bases and the V segment lost 0 bases, leaving 9 bases of the junction unmatched. This CDR3 spans 16 amino acids. CDR3 loop: CASSLAWREGSHEQFF. DNA of the CDR3: TGCGCCAGCAGCTTGGCCTGGCGGGAGGGGTCCCATGAGCAGTTCTTC. Full variable domain (rest looked up from reference TRBV5-1 and TRBJ2-1): KAGVTQTPRYLIKTRGQQVTLSCSPISGHRSVSWYQQTPGQGLQFLFEYFSETQRNKGNFPGRFSGRQFSNSRSEMNVSTLELGDSALYLCASSLAWREGSHEQFFGPGTRLTVL.

This clonotype has more than one count but fewer than ten. Possible read error: a much larger clone is one base away. The chain carries TRBV15 and TRBJ2-1, with 7 bases identical to TRBD2. The CDR3 extends over 16 amino acids. Germline assignment: CDR1 LNHNV and CDR2 YYDKDF (reference sequence). Here the CDR3 DNA reads TGTGCCACCAGCCCAAGGCGGCTAGCGGTCTACAATGAGCGGTTCTTC. Translating gives CATSPRRLAVYNERFF.

In its sample, this clonotype was seen many times. The gene calls are TRBV7-9 and TRBJ1-1; D is uncertain. V shed 2 bases and J shed 7 bases, with 8 bases lying between them. The CDR3 extends over 12 amino acids. Germline CDR1 reads SEHNR; CDR2 reads FQNEAQ (reference sequence). CDR3 in amino acids: CASSLSDSEAFF. CDR3 bases: TGTGCCAGCAGCTTATCGGATAGTGAAGCTTTCTTT.

This clonotype was picked up many times. The chain employs TRBV20-1 and TRBJ2-1, with a tentative D call TRBD1 (6 bases). Per the germline V gene, CDR1 is DFQATT and CDR2 is SNEGSKA (reference sequence). This CDR3 is 11 amino acids long. The V end lost 6 bases, the J end lost 7 bases, and 10 bases lay between the germline ends. CDR3 loop: CSAPRGNEQFF. CDR3 nucleotides: TGCAGTGCCCCGAGGGGGAATGAGCAGTTCTTC.

The table lists this clonotype with a few counts. This sequence joins TRBV20-1 and TRBJ1-1; 7 bases match TRBD1. The CDR3 spans 12 residues. CDR1 DFQATT and CDR2 SNEGSKA come from the germline V gene (reference sequence). The V segment lost 3 bases and the J segment 11 bases; nucleotides outside the gene matches: 9. DNA for the CDR3: TGCAGTGCTAGCGACAGGGCCGGTGGGGCTTTCTTT. It encodes CSASDRAGGAFF.

V is TRBV10-1 and J is TRBJ1-4; no clear D. CDR1 and CDR2 from the germline V gene are WNHNN and SYGVQD (reference sequence). V was clipped by 3 bases and J by 3 bases, with 5 bases between them. The CDR3 has 13 residues. The CDR3 region has the DNA TGCGCCAGCAGTGAAAACCCTAATGAAAAACTGTTTTTT. Translated: CASSENPNEKLFF.

The rearrangement links TRBV20-1 to TRBJ2-7; 8 bases align to TRBD2. This CDR3 comprises 15 residues. The J segment lost 2 bases and the V segment lost 2 bases, leaving 8 bases of the junction unmatched. Germline CDR1 reads DFQATT; CDR2 reads SNEGSKA (reference sequence). CDR3 sequence reads: CSARTREGPPYEQYF. The CDR3 DNA reads TGCAGTGCTAGAACCCGGGAGGGCCCTCCCTACGAGCAGTACTTC.

This clonotype was counted at least ten times. The V call is TRBV5-1, the J call TRBJ2-2; D is undetermined. Trimming took 9 bases from V and 2 from J, leaving 11 bases between them. Germline-derived CDR1 and CDR2 are SGHRS and YFSETQ. The CDR3 totals 13 residues. CDR3 in amino acids: CANTNENTGELFF. DNA for the CDR3: TGCGCCAACACAAACGAAAACACCGGGGAGCTGTTTTTT.

This clonotype was seen at least ten times. The gene calls are TRBV3-1 and TRBJ2-7, with D tentatively TRBD1 (5 bases). Trimming cost V 1 base and J 6 bases, with 22 bases left between them. From germline, CDR1 is LGHDT and CDR2 YNNKEL (reference sequence). The CDR3 sequence is 17 residues long. This CDR3 reads CASSQGLSPQTAGEQYF. CDR3 in DNA: TGTGCCAGCAGCCAAGGCCTCAGTCCTCAGACAGCCGGCGAGCAGTACTTC.

This clonotype appeared many times. This rearrangement joins TRBV5-1 to TRBJ2-1; tentatively, D is TRBD2 (7 bases). From germline, CDR1 is SGHRS and CDR2 YFSETQ. This CDR3 is 16 amino acids long. Trimming took 0 bases from V and 6 from J, leaving 16 bases between them. This CDR3 is CASSLAAGAGGNEQFF. The CDR3 nucleotides are TGCGCCAGCAGCTTGGCCGCGGGGGCCGGGGGCAATGAGCAGTTCTTC.

This clonotype was counted ten times or more. The chain employs TRBV20-1 and TRBJ2-1, with D possibly called TRBD1 or TRBD2 (5 bases each). The V end lost 6 bases, the J end lost 0 bases, and 12 bases lay between the germline ends. CDR3 size: 14 residues. In germline, CDR1 is DFQATT, CDR2 SNEGSKA (reference sequence). The CDR3 spells CSASKGSSYNEQFF. The CDR3 DNA follows: TGCAGTGCGAGTAAGGGGAGCTCCTACAATGAGCAGTTCTTC.

This clonotype appeared a few times. The rearrangement joins TRBV4-2 to TRBJ2-1; 13 bases are shared with TRBD2. V dropped 3 bases and J dropped 8; count of bases not matched to a gene: 10. In germline, CDR1 is LGHNA, CDR2 YNFKEQ. This CDR3 spans 17 amino acids. CDR3 coding DNA: TGTGCCAGCAGCCAGGATATACTAGCGGGGGGGGATGATGAGCAGTTCTTC. Residues: CASSQDILAGGDDEQFF.

V and J are TRBV20-1 and TRBJ2-3, with 12 bases matching TRBD2. Per the germline V gene, CDR1 is DFQATT and CDR2 is SNEGSKA (reference sequence). J gave up 1 base and V 3 bases, and 8 bases lay outside the gene matches. CDR3 length: 17 amino acids. The DNA of the CDR3 is TGCAGTGCTAGGGTTACTAGCGGGAGGTCTGGCACAGATACGCAGTATTTT. Protein sequence: CSARVTSGRSGTDTQYF.

The chain is built from TRBV14 and TRBJ2-1; 8 bases agree with TRBD2. The length of the CDR3 is 16 residues. Losses at the gene ends were 1 base for V and 4 bases for J; bases not matched to a gene: 6. The germline gives CDR1 SGHDN, CDR2 FVKESK. The CDR3 bases are TGTGCCAGCAGCCAAGGAGGCGGGAGGTTATACAATGAGCAGTTCTTC. Protein sequence: CASSQGGGRLYNEQFF.

This chain joins TRBV14 and TRBJ2-3; 7 nucleotides agree with TRBD1. Germline assignment: CDR1 SGHDN and CDR2 FVKESK. This CDR3 contains 15 residues. Unmatched junction bases numbered 7, after V lost 6 bases and J lost 1 base. The DNA of the CDR3 is TGTGCCAGCAGTAACCGAGGACAGGGCACAGATACGCAGTATTTT. It codes for CASSNRGQGTDTQYF.

The chain employs TRBV19 and TRBJ2-5; a weak D match, TRBD2 (6 bases). The V end was cut by 10 bases, the J end by 3 bases, with 15 bases between. Germline CDR1 and CDR2: LNHDA and SQIVND (reference sequence). CDR3 length: 13 amino acids. CDR3 sequence (DNA): TGTGCCACATCCGGGAGTTTTGAAGAGACCCAGTACTTC. Translating it yields CATSGSFEETQYF.

The CDR3 DNA reads as TGTGCCAGCAGCGTAGGAACCGCGCCCCTCCACTTT. Its translation: CASSVGTAPLHF. The chain employs TRBV9 and TRBJ1-6; D is unresolved. The ends were cut back, 0 bases at V and 13 bases at J, with 8 bases in the middle. Germline lookup yields CDR1 SGDLS and CDR2 YYNGEE. The CDR3 contains 12 residues.

The chain joins TRBV6-6 to TRBJ2-3; D is unresolved. The germline gives CDR1 MNHNY, CDR2 SVGAGI (reference sequence). This CDR3 has 14 residues. Trimming pared 1 base from V and 0 bases from J, leaving 5 bases between. The CDR3 nucleotides read TGTGCCAGCAGTTACTTTACTAGCACAGATACGCAGTATTTT. Translated, it gives CASSYFTSTDTQYF.